These 7 T cell receptor beta chains were all obtained from the same sample, sequenced in a study of human T cells and chemical hapten exposure. Stated time point: pre-sensitization, week 0. Documented treatment: therapeutic diphenylcyclopropenone sensitization with weekly scalp DPC. TCRdb redid the calling of the RACE reads with MiXCR, one entry per CDR3 protein. Of around 380,000 distinct CDR3 sequences listed, about 5% are singletons. This sample comprised whole blood, obtained in connection with sensitization to the hapten diphenylcyclopropenone (DPC). These receptors were obtained from a woman younger than 30 with alopecia areata. Some clones in this sample may be carry-over from other donors' samples.

The chain combines TRBV6-6 with TRBJ2-3; D ambiguous. Per germline, CDR1 MNHNY and CDR2 SVGAGI (reference sequence). Trimming took off 5 bases at V and 1 base at J, with 13 bases between the two ends. This CDR3 is 15 amino acids long. The CDR3 reads CASSRLAIGTDTQYF. The CDR3 DNA follows: TGTGCCAGCAGTCGGCTTGCTATAGGCACAGATACGCAGTATTTT.

This clonotype was detected only a few times. CDR3 nucleotide sequence: TGTGCCAGCAGCCAATGGCCGCCGGTAAGGGAGCTGTTTTTT. This encodes CASSQWPPVRELFF. The rearrangement joins TRBV3-1 to TRBJ2-2; D uncertain. This CDR3 is built from 14 residues. Germline CDR1 reads LGHDT; CDR2 reads YNNKEL (reference sequence). V was cut by 2 bases and J by 9 bases, with 13 bases left in between.

Ten or more counts support this clonotype. The chain combines TRBV5-4 with TRBJ2-3; the D is unclear. The V end lost 4 bases, the J end lost 0 bases, and 9 bases lay between the germline ends. Germline V gives CDR1 SGHNT, CDR2 YYREEE (reference sequence). The CDR3 has 14 amino acids. The CDR3 loop reads CASSIPPSTDTQYF. The CDR3 region has the DNA TGTGCCAGCAGCATACCTCCTAGCACAGATACGCAGTATTTT.

This clonotype was counted many times. The rearrangement uses TRBV6-2 or TRBV6-3 and TRBJ2-7; D remains ambiguous. Germline V gene data show CDR1 as MNHEY and CDR2 as SVGEGT. Trimming shortened V by 2 bases and J by 3 bases, and 17 bases separated the two germline ends. The CDR3 spans 16 residues. CDR3 in amino acids: CASSYPTRAGNYEQYF. CDR3 nucleotide sequence: TGTGCCAGCAGTTACCCCACACGGGCAGGCAACTACGAGCAGTACTTC.

The chain combines TRBV3-1 with TRBJ2-7, with 8 positions matching TRBD2. Unmatched junction bases numbered 9, after V lost 4 bases and J lost 4 bases. The CDR3 is 15 residues long. Germline CDR1 and CDR2: LGHDT and YNNKEL (reference sequence). The CDR3 region has the DNA TGTGCCAGCAGCCCCTTTTCGGGGGGGCTATACGAGCAGTACTTC. Protein sequence: CASSPFSGGLYEQYF.

This clonotype was seen a few times. The gene calls are TRBV24-1 and TRBJ2-3; 11 bases align to TRBD2. The CDR3 has 16 amino acids. The V and J ends lost 2 bases and 5 bases, in that order; junction bases with no gene match: 5. Germline V gene data show CDR1 as KGHDR and CDR2 as SFDVKD. CDR3 region: CATSDWGGTSGDTQYF. The CDR3 DNA reads TGTGCCACCAGTGATTGGGGAGGGACTAGCGGAGATACGCAGTATTTT.

This clonotype was observed a few times. The chain couples TRBV9 to TRBJ2-7, with unresolved D. CDR3 length: 14 amino acids. Between the trimmed V and J ends, which lost 0 bases and 4 bases, there was a span of 11 bases. The germline V gene encodes CDR1 SGDLS and CDR2 YYNGEE. The CDR3 protein is CASSVGPAVYEQYF. For the CDR3, the DNA is TGTGCCAGCAGCGTAGGACCGGCGGTTTACGAGCAGTACTTC.